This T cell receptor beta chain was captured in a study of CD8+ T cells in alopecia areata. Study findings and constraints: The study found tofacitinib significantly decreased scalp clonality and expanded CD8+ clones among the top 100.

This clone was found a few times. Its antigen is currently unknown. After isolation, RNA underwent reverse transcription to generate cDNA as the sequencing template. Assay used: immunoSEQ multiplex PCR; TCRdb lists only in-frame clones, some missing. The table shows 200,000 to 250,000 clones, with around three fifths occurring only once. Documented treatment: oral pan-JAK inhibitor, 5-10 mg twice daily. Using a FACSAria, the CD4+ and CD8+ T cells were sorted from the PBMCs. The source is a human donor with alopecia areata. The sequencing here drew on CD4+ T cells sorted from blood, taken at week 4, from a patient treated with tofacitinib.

The DNA for the CDR3 is TGTGCCAGCATACCCAGTCGGGGGGGCTCCTACAATGAGCAGTTCTTC. Amino acid sequence: CASIPSRGGSYNEQFF. The chain combines TRBV7-9 with TRBJ2-1; 8 bases map to TRBD2. The CDR3 consists of 16 residues. After removal of 7 bases from V and 0 bases from J, the junction contained 8 bases not matched to a gene. In germline, CDR1 is SEHNR, CDR2 FQNEAQ (reference sequence).